The 11 T cell receptor beta chains reported below all come from one sample, sequenced in a study of T cells in Graves' hyperthyroidism and ophthalmopathy. There were TCR beta CDR3 regions amplified from RNA transcripts. Initially, a first-round RT-PCR of the TCR CDR3 employed the HTBI primer set. Each CDR3 protein gets one entry after TCRdb re-called the multiplex PCR reads with MiXCR. The top ten clones hold approximately 15% of a sample with about 570,000 distinct CDR3 sequences, 13% to 15% of them seen once. Input material: blood. These receptors came from a woman aged 35 to 49 with Graves' hyperthyroidism.

This clonotype was recorded many times. The rearrangement joins TRBV20-1 to TRBJ2-1, with TRBD2 identical over 8 bases. There are 18 residues in the CDR3. Germline V CDR1 and CDR2: DFQATT, SNEGSKA (reference sequence). V shed 0 bases, J shed 7 bases, and the junction held 17 bases outside the gene matches. Written as DNA, the CDR3 is TGCAGTGCTAGAGATGCCCTCCGGCGGGAGGCGGTTAGGAATGAGCAGTTCTTC. Protein product: CSARDALRREAVRNEQFF.

This clonotype was seen more than once but under ten times. The V gene is TRBV5-8, the J gene TRBJ1-1; 8 bases are shared with TRBD1. Germline V gene sequence: CDR1 SGHTS, CDR2 YDEGEE. The J segment lost 5 bases and the V segment lost 3 bases, leaving 6 bases of the junction unmatched. This CDR3 has 14 residues. This CDR3 is CASSYGQGWTEAFF. CDR3 bases: TGTGCCAGCAGCTACGGACAGGGCTGGACTGAAGCTTTCTTT.

The CDR3 DNA is TGCAGTGCTAGTATCCAAAAGCGATATAGCGGGAGAGGCACAGATACGCAGTATTTT. The encoded protein is CSASIQKRYSGRGTDTQYF. The chain links TRBV20-1 to TRBJ2-3, with TRBD2 identical over 9 bases. Trimming removed 3 bases from V and 1 base from J; junction bases left unmatched: 17. The CDR3 loop spans 19 amino acids. Germline-derived CDR1 and CDR2 are DFQATT and SNEGSKA (reference sequence).

This clonotype was detected only a few times. This may be a read error, as it is one base from a much larger clone. V is TRBV29-1 and J is TRBJ1-1; D remains ambiguous. The germline V gene has CDR1 SQVTM and CDR2 ANQGSEA. This CDR3 is built from 12 residues. The DNA of the CDR3 is TGCAGCGCCGCCCCGACAATCACTGGAGCTTTCTTT. Translated: CSAAPTITGAFF.

This clonotype was seen only a few times. The chain links TRBV12-3 or TRBV12-4 to TRBJ1-6; the D gene is possibly TRBD1 (5 bases). The CDR3 covers 14 residues. V shed 6 bases and J shed 9 bases, with 15 bases lying between them. The CDR3 sequence is CASRTQGEVSPLHF. CDR3 coding DNA: TGTGCCAGCAGGACCCAGGGAGAGGTTTCACCCCTCCACTTT.

The J gene is TRBJ1-3, the V gene TRBV29-1; 7 nucleotides line up with TRBD1. Germline CDR1 reads SQVTM; CDR2 reads ANQGSEA. The CDR3 is made up of 13 amino acids. V lost 5 bases to trimming and J lost 4 bases; unmatched junction nucleotides: 5. CDR3: CSVCRGEGNTIYF. CDR3 coding DNA: TGCAGCGTTTGCAGGGGGGAAGGAAACACCATATATTTT.

This clonotype showed up many times. The rearrangement links TRBV5-5 to TRBJ2-3, with D possibly matching TRBD2 (6 bases). The CDR3 runs 15 residues. V was cut by 6 bases and J by 0 bases, with 14 bases left in between. Germline V gene lookup returns CDR1 SGHKS and CDR2 YYEKEE (reference sequence). The chain's CDR3 is CASNDLGTSTDTQYF. The CDR3 coding sequence is TGTGCCAGCAACGACTTGGGGACTAGCACAGATACGCAGTATTTT.

In its sample, this clonotype was seen many times. J is TRBJ2-3 and V is TRBV27, with a possible D match to TRBD1 (5 bases). This CDR3 spans 15 amino acids. The V and J ends lost 3 bases and 0 bases respectively, with 10 bases between them. Germline V gene sequence: CDR1 MNHEY, CDR2 SMNVEV (reference sequence). CDR3 protein: CASSFTTASTDTQYF. The CDR3 DNA sequence: TGTGCCAGCAGTTTCACGACAGCTAGCACAGATACGCAGTATTTT.

This clonotype was seen ten or more times. The V gene is TRBV7-3, the J gene TRBJ2-6; D may correspond to TRBD1 or TRBD2 (5 bases each). In germline, CDR1 is SGHTA, CDR2 FQGTGA. The CDR3 runs 17 residues. The ends were cut back, 3 bases at V and 0 bases at J, with 12 bases in the middle. DNA of the CDR3: TGTGCCAGCAGCTTCCTCGGGACGGACTCTGGGGCCAACGTCCTGACTTTC. This sequence encodes CASSFLGTDSGANVLTF.

The chain is built from TRBV10-3 and TRBJ1-4; 7 bases align to TRBD1. Germline V CDR1 and CDR2: ENHRY, SYGVKD. CDR3 length equals 13 residues. Trimming removed 8 bases from V and 6 bases from J; junction bases left unmatched: 6. The CDR3: CAIVQGVDEKLFF. CDR3 sequence (DNA): TGTGCCATCGTGCAGGGGGTAGATGAAAAACTGTTTTTT.

This clonotype came up many times. The chain recombines TRBV12-3 or TRBV12-4 with TRBJ1-1; tentative D call: TRBD1 (5 bases). Trimming cost V 6 bases and J 5 bases, with 10 bases left between them. This CDR3 spans 12 amino acids. CDR3 DNA: TGTGCCAGCAGAAAGACAGCGACTGAAGCTTTCTTT. Translation: CASRKTATEAFF.